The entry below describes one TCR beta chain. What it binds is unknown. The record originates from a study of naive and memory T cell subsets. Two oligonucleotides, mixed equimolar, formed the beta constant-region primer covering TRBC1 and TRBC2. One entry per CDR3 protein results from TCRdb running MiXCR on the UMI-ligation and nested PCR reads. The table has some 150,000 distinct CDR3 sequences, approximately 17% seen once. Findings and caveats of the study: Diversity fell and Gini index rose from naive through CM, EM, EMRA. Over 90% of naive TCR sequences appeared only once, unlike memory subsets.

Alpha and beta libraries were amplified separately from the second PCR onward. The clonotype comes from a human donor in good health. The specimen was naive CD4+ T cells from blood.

The CDR3 here is CASSKIEETQYF. CDR3 nucleotide sequence: TGTGCCAGCAGCAAAATCGAAGAGACCCAGTACTTC. The gene calls are TRBV21-1 and TRBJ2-5. TRBV21-1 is labeled a pseudogene. The CDR3 runs to 12 residues.